A selection of T cell receptor beta chains follows, all from one sample in a study of tumor and adjacent non-tumor tissue in lung cancer. TCRdb reprocessed the multiplex PCR reads with MiXCR, giving one entry per CDR3 protein. This table holds over 80,000 distinct CDR3 sequences, approximately 80% found once. Sequenced input: distant non-tumor lung tissue. These receptors all stem from a man in his 60s with small cell lung cancer. CDR3s include the opening cysteine and the closing phenylalanine or tryptophan. A D gene is named only where the DNA matches it firmly. Size values are once, few and many counts, or a class for expanded clones, and some rows have none.

>TRBV11-2|.|15|.|TRBJ1-6
TGTGCCAGCAGCTTACTGCACGGTCGGAACTTACCCCTCCACTTT
CASSLLHGRNLPLHF
>TRBV5-1|.|14|.|TRBJ2-3
TGCGCCAGCAGCCTTGACGGGCCCCCAGATACGCAGTATTTT
CASSLDGPPDTQYF
>TRBV11-2|medium-sized|13|.|TRBJ2-1
TGTGCCAGCAGCTTAGATCCGCTAGCAGGTCTGTTCTTC
CASSLDPLAGLFF
>TRBV13|.|13|.|TRBJ2-5
TGTCCCAGCAGGCAAGGCGGGGAAGAGACCCAGTACTTC
CPSRQGGEETQYF
>TRBV29-1|.|12|TRBD2|TRBJ2-1
TGCAGCGTTCTACCGGGAGGGAATGAGCAGTTCTTC
CSVLPGGNEQFF
>TRBV11-2|.|14|.|TRBJ2-1
TGTGCCAGCAGCTTAGAACAGGGCAACAATGAGCAGTCCTTC
CASSLEQGNNEQSF
>TRBV4-1|.|15|TRBD2|TRBJ2-7
TGCGCCAGCAGCCCAGGGACTAGTAGCTCCTACGAGCAGTACTTC
CASSPGTSSSYEQYF
>TRBV28|.|14|.|TRBJ1-3
TGTGCCAGCAGTTTACGGGGAACTGGAAACACCATATATTTT
CASSLRGTGNTIYF
>TRBV20-1|once|14|TRBD1|TRBJ1-1
TGCAGTGCCTTAATCGACAGGGGAAACACTGAAGCTTACTTT
CSALIDRGNTEAYF
>TRBV5-6|once|15|.|TRBJ2-7
TGTGCCAGAAGCATGGGGTTACAGGGATCCTACGAGCAGTACTTC
CARSMGLQGSYEQYF
>TRBV6-6|.|14|.|TRBJ1-6
TGTACCAACTGTGATAACAGGGAGTCTTCACCCCTCCACTTT
CTNCDNRESSPLHF
>TRBV30|many|13|TRBD2|TRBJ2-1
TGTGCCTGGAGTAGCGGGATGGTTGATGAGCAGTTCTTC
CAWSSGMVDEQFF
>TRBV11-1|.|15|TRBD2|TRBJ2-3
TGTGCCAGCAGCCCCTCTTCCGGGAGGATAGATACGCAGTATTTT
CASSPSSGRIDTQYF
>TRBV29-1|.|15|TRBD1|TRBJ2-5
TGCAGCGCAAATCCGAGACAGGGGAACCAAGAGACCCGGTACTTC
CSANPRQGNQETRYF
>TRBV4-1|.|17|TRBD2|TRBJ2-2
TGCGCCAGCAGCTCCAGGACTAGCGGGACGAACACAAGGGAGCTGTTTTTT
CASSSRTSGTNTRELFF
>TRBV11-2|.|14|.|TRBJ2-1
TGTGCCAGCCAGAAACGGCATGGCGACAATGAGCAGCTTTTC
CASQKRHGDNEQLF
>TRBV6-2/TRBV6-3|.|19|.|TRBJ1-1
TGTGCCAGTAGTTACTCAGCATTCAGGGGCGAGAAGGGGAAAACTGAAGCTTTCTTT
CASSYSAFRGEKGKTEAFF
>TRBV6-1|.|16|.|TRBJ2-5
TGTGCCAGCAGTGGAGCACACACCGGGTTTCAAGAGTCCCAATACTTC
CASSGAHTGFQESQYF
>TRBV5-8|many|15|.|TRBJ1-5
TGTGCCAGCAGCCCTTGGACCTCGGGTAATCAGCCCCAGCATTTT
CASSPWTSGNQPQHF
>TRBV11-2|.|16|.|TRBJ2-1
TGTACCAGCAGCCTTAGGGCGCATAGGTCCTACAATGAGCAGTTCTTC
CTSSLRAHRSYNEQFF
>TRBV15|many|14|TRBD1|TRBJ2-3
TGTGCCACCAGCCGAGGGGGCGTCACAGATACGCAGTATTTT
CATSRGGVTDTQYF
>TRBV6-5|once|16|.|TRBJ2-2
TGTGCAAGCAGATATTCGGCAGGGCCTTACACCGGGGAGCTGTTTTTT
CASRYSAGPYTGELFF
>TRBV5-5|many|14|.|TRBJ1-4
TGTGCCAGCAGCTTGAGCCTCGCGGACACGAAACTGTTTTTT
CASSLSLADTKLFF
>TRBV5-1|.|16|.|TRBJ1-2
TGCGCCAGCAGCTTGCAGGGCCCGTACCCTAACTATGGCTACACCTTC
CASSLQGPYPNYGYTF
>TRBV28|.|15|.|TRBJ2-5
TGTGCCAACAGTCCTAGTAGAAGGAGCAAAGAGACCCAGTGCTTC
CANSPSRRSKETQCF
>TRBV4-2|.|15|.|TRBJ2-3
TGTGCCAGCAGCCACACAGGAAGAGGGCCAGATACGCAGTTTTTT
CASSHTGRGPDTQFF
>TRBV5-4|once|16|.|TRBJ2-4
TGTGCCAGCAGCTTGGTGGACAAGGTAGCCAAAAACATTCAGTACTTC
CASSLVDKVAKNIQYF